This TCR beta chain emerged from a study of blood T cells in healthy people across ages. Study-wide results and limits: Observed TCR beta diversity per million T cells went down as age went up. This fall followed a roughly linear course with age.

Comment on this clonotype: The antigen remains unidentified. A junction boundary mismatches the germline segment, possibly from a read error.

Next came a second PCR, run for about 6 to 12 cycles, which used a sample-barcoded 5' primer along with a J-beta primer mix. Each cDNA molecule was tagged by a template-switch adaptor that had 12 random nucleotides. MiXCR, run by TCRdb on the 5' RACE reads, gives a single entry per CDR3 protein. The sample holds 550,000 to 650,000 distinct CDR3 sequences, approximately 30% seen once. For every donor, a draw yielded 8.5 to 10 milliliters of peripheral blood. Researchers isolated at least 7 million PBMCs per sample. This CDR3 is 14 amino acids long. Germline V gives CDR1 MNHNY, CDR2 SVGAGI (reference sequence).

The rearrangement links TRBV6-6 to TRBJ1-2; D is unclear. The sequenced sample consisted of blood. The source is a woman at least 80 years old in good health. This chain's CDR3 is CANSYLYGNYGYTF. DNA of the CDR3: TGTGCCAACAGTTATCTTTATGGGAACTATGGCTACACCTTC.